This T cell receptor beta chain was sequenced in a study of beta chain features in type 1 diabetes. This clone was counted a few times. What it recognizes is unknown. Study findings and constraints: Shortening of TCRB CDR3s, moderate but significant, appeared in all four CD4+ subsets of Type 1 diabetes patients.

Reverse transcription of all isolated RNA meant that expressed TCRB transcripts were sequenced. Libraries were prepared by immunoSEQ multiplex PCR; TCRdb keeps only in-frame clonotypes and omits some of them. Of roughly 400,000 clones detected, 8% to 10% appear once; the ten largest clones hold about 0.64%. The V end was cut by 5 bases, the J end by 3 bases, with 7 bases between. This CDR3 spans 12 amino acids. Germline V gene sequence: CDR1 MNHNY, CDR2 SVGAGI (reference sequence). This TCR was sampled from a man aged 30-40 years with type 1 diabetes. Sequenced: central memory CD4+ T cells from blood. This chain connects TRBV6-6 to TRBJ1-1; D ambiguous. The CDR3 spells CASSLGYTEAFF. In DNA, the CDR3 is TGTGCCAGCAGTCTGGGCTACACTGAAGCTTTCTTT.